This T cell receptor beta chain emerged from a study of regulatory T cells in long-lasting Graves disease (dated by TCRdb to about 2021). Some background on the complete study: In the newly diagnosed Graves' disease group, patients had been taking antithyroid drugs for less than 3 months. This study used TCR sequencing and RNA sequencing of peripheral blood to compare persistent Graves' disease patients against newly diagnosed Graves' disease patients. The study was registered as a clinical trial and conducted in China. A total of roughly 33 samples underwent TCR sequencing: around 13 from persistent and some 20 from newly diagnosed Graves' disease patients.

What the time point label conveys for this sample: newly diagnosed GD, antithyroid drugs for less than 3 months. RNA was extracted from PBMCs in TRIzol for both TCR sequencing and RNA sequencing. Graves' disease was diagnosed according to American Thyroid Association guidelines. Patients for the study were recruited at an endocrinology department in Xi'an, China. Each patient gave about 10 milliliters of peripheral blood, collected in an EDTA anticoagulant tube. Ficoll Paque Plus density gradient separation was used to isolate PBMCs, and no further T cell sorting was done. RNA quality was checked with an Agilent 2100 Bioanalyzer and agarose gel, and concentration with a NanoDrop 2000. This clonotype was counted many times. Its binding antigen is unknown. Base quality data are lacking; no much larger clone is found one base away. The paper's findings and limits, for the study overall: Persistent Graves' disease patients showed lower TCR Shannon entropy and fewer highly expanded clones than newly diagnosed patients, suggesting clonal expansion. As a limitation, the authors acknowledged that the small sample size may reduce accuracy. The study examined only peripheral blood because the primary lesion, thyroid tissue, could not be accessed. Sequencing and analysis were limited to the TCR beta chain. A larger number of public clonotypes was shared among persistent patients (fewer than 3,000) than among newly diagnosed patients (over 850).

Libraries were prepared through multiplex PCR. The instrument was an Illumina HiSeq 4000. CDR3 regions were amplified by Arm-PCR with iRepertoire HTBI primers to construct TCR beta libraries. Before sequencing, the PCR products underwent gel purification. The paper's data handling went like this. Gene usage analysis of CDR3 amino acid clonotypes relied on the 60 to 65 TRBV and more than twelve TRBJ segments identified across samples. Filtered high-quality paired reads were merged into contigs using COPE and FqMerger. BLAST was used to align contigs to IMGT TRBV, TRBD and TRBJ reference genes, and CDR3 was defined according to IMGT. Clonotypes above 0.1% frequency were classified as highly expanded clones. Shannon entropy served as the measure of repertoire diversity, while the Gini coefficient captured V-J evenness. Clonotypes shared by more than one individual were considered public. Clones were called with MiXCR by TCRdb after fastp trimmed the public reads at Q25, and only in-frame beta chains were retained. Identical CDR3 proteins give one entry, which carries the most common genes and DNA. These V and J calls originate from TCRdb's pipeline instead of the authors' own analysis. This sample holds about 470,000 distinct CDR3 sequences; 15% to 20% were observed only once. Jointly, the top ten make up 9.5% to 15% of the sample.

The sample was also reused in another study, on T cells in Graves' hyperthyroidism and ophthalmopathy. Reported in the second study: Stable Graves' hyperthyroidism was defined as the absence of progression to ophthalmopathy over 18 months of follow-up. Hyperthyroidism patients were newly diagnosed, with disease duration under 2 months, and aged 18 to 65 years. The study excluded patients with uncontrolled infections, other autoimmune diseases, pregnancy or lactation. Diagnoses were based on clinical symptoms, serum thyroxine and TRAb, thyroid ultrasound and orbital computed tomography. The TCR CDR3 was subjected to a first round of RT-PCR using the HTBI primer set and the Qiagen OneStep RT-PCR kit. Most expanded thyroid clonotypes (frequency above 0.001) were also found in blood, which suggests that blood repertoires may mirror thyroid immune responses. Ophthalmopathy was separated from stable hyperthyroidism by a 13 V-J signature model, with around 90% sensitivity and 81% to 82% specificity obtained in cross-validation and 80%/75% obtained in testing. In validation, progression to ophthalmopathy was predicted by the model with 70.59% sensitivity and 72.22% specificity, a median of around 6.5 months before onset. A discovery cohort of about a hundred patients, 43 with Graves' ophthalmopathy and more than 55 with stable Graves' hyperthyroidism, was used to find distinguishing TCR V-J signatures. Prospective prediction of ophthalmopathy was tested in an independent validation cohort consisting of 18 to 20 hyperthyroidism patients and 15 or so patients who later progressed to ophthalmopathy. The approximately 100 discovery patients were randomly split 7:3 into training and test sets. The study also compared thyroid tissue and blood T-cell repertoires from roughly 6 Graves' hyperthyroidism patients. After sampling, hyperthyroidism patients received methimazole starting at 30 mg daily, and ophthalmopathy patients received high-dose intravenous methylprednisolone. The libraries were constructed in a second round of multiplex PCR and then size-selected and purified. Libraries were sequenced paired-end with 100 bp reads on an Illumina HiSeq2000. Raw data were processed with SOAPnuke, discarding reads with adapters, uncalled bases, mean Phred below 15, or no exact constant-primer or identifier match. High-quality paired reads were merged using COPE v1.2.5, and each unique nucleotide sequence was defined as a clonotype. MiTCR v1.1 was used to align clonotypes to the IMGT TRBV, TRBD and TRBJ reference segments. The analysis was restricted to V-J combinations with a frequency above 0.0001, which together covered 99.2% of the repertoires. A TCS score was defined as the ratio of F50 (clonal expansion) to E x V (chaos), with BLOSUM62-based TCRdist applied between CDR3 peptides within each V-J. Welch's t-statistics and random forest reduced just over 500 V-J features to 10 to 15, which were used in a naive Bayes classifier (R e1071). Sample size was not statistically predetermined, and blinding of investigators to group allocation was not performed. The paper reports TCR Vbeta CDR3 sequencing of some 140 peripheral blood samples: over 40 ophthalmopathy, 75 to 80 hyperthyroidism and some 17 progressor patients.

The source of this sequence is a man aged 35 to 55 with Graves disease. Donor details come from another sample of the same person, matched by shared clones. The specimen comprised peripheral blood mononuclear cells (PBMCs), sampled at new diagnosis, from a patient treated with antithyroid drugs.

The DNA sequence reads TGTGCCAGCAGCTTTAATCCGTCGGTCCATGAGCAGTTCTTC. Translated, this gives CASSFNPSVHEQFF. Recombination joined TRBV11-1 with TRBJ2-1, with the D segment identity uncertain. The CDR3 contains 14 residues, cysteine and phenylalanine counted. Only the CDR3 portion is preserved as DNA: 42 bases, with reading frame beginning at the first base. CDR1 and CDR2 are drawn from the germline V gene (reference sequence): SGHAT, FQDESV. At the junction V is shortened by 3 bases and J by 8 bases, with 14 bases in between.